These 29 T cell receptor beta chains were sequenced from one sample in a study of shared clonotypes between healthy human individuals. Generated by immunoSEQ multiplex PCR, the TCRdb table keeps only in-frame clones and is missing some. The data show about half a million clones, with about 76% seen just once and less than 15% held by the top ten. Sequencing was done on a sample of PBMCs. These receptors all come from a middle-aged woman in good health. Some clones in this sample may be carry-over from other donors' samples.

The gene calls are TRBV6-5 and TRBJ2-7; D remains ambiguous. In germline, CDR1 is MNHEY, CDR2 SVGAGI. This CDR3 region has 12 residues. V was cut by 8 bases and J by 0 bases, with 8 bases left in between. CDR3 sequence reads: CASHMSSYEQYF. In nucleotides, the CDR3 is TGTGCCAGCCACATGAGCTCCTACGAGCAGTACTTC.

This clone was counted a few times. This chain connects TRBV18 to TRBJ1-4; TRBD1 might be the D (6 bases). Trimming pared 6 bases from V and 5 bases from J, leaving 16 bases between. Germline values: CDR1 KGHSH, CDR2 LQKENI. This CDR3 spans 15 amino acids. CDR3 protein: CASSRSGQINEKLFF. As DNA, the CDR3 is TGTGCCAGCTCGCGATCGGGACAAATCAATGAAAAACTGTTTTTT.

This clone was counted once. This CDR3 is also generated by other DNA sequences in the sample. J is TRBJ2-7 and V is TRBV28; D ambiguous. CDR3 length: 11 amino acids. The V gene lost 4 bases and the J gene lost 4 bases, with 5 bases spanning the gap. Germline-derived CDR1 and CDR2 are MDHEN and SYDVKM. The CDR3 DNA sequence: TGTGCCAGCAGTTCGAGTTACGAGCAGTACTTC. Its protein product is CASSSSYEQYF.

This rearrangement joins TRBV11-3 to TRBJ2-1, with D uncertain. The germline V gene has CDR1 SGHNT and CDR2 YENEEA. The V end lost 5 bases, the J end lost 2 bases, and 16 bases lay between the germline ends. CDR3 size: 16 residues. The CDR3 DNA reads TGTGCCAGCAGCCCGAGGCGTAGCTCTACCTACAATGAGCAGTTCTTC. This codes for CASSPRRSSTYNEQFF. Filled out from reference TRBV11-3 and TRBJ2-1, the complete variable domain reads EAGVVQSPRYKIIEKKQPVAFWCNPISGHNTLYWYLQNLGQGPELLIRYENEEAVDDSQLPKDRFSAERLKGVDSTLKIQPAELGDSAVYLCASSPRRSSTYNEQFFGPGTRLTVL.

The rearrangement uses TRBV28 and TRBJ1-2; D may be TRBD1 (5 bases). Germline loops: CDR1 MDHEN, CDR2 SYDVKM. There are 13 residues in the CDR3. V was cut by 7 bases and J by 4 bases, with 13 bases left in between. CDR3 nucleotides: TGTGCCAGCACCTCTGGGGGGACCTATGGCTACACCTTC. The encoded protein is CASTSGGTYGYTF.

The J gene is TRBJ2-1, the V gene TRBV5-1; maybe TRBD2 (6 bases). CDR1 is SGHRS and CDR2 is YFSETQ in the germline V gene. The V and J ends lost 0 bases and 6 bases respectively, with 13 bases between them. The CDR3 contains 15 residues. This chain's CDR3 is CASSLALAAPNEQFF. The CDR3 DNA sequence: TGCGCCAGCAGCTTGGCCTTAGCGGCACCCAATGAGCAGTTCTTC.

The rearrangement links TRBV5-1 to TRBJ2-7; 10 bases fit TRBD2. Germline V gene data show CDR1 as SGHRS and CDR2 as YFSETQ. The V and J ends lost 2 bases and 6 bases, in that order; junction bases with no gene match: 14. This CDR3 spans 17 amino acids. This CDR3 is CASSFGASGSRDSEQYF. Written as DNA, the CDR3 is TGCGCCAGCAGCTTCGGGGCTAGCGGGAGTAGGGACTCCGAGCAGTACTTC.

The chain recombines TRBV6-1 with TRBJ2-7; a weak D match, TRBD2 (6 bases). CDR1 and CDR2 (germline): MNHNS, SASEGT. V dropped 5 bases and J dropped 7 bases, with 18 bases sitting between them. CDR3 length: 14 residues. DNA for the CDR3: TGTGCCAGCAGTAGGCTGGAGGGGTCGGGGGAGCAGTACTTC. Translated: CASSRLEGSGEQYF.

The V gene is TRBV5-1, the J gene TRBJ1-4, with TRBD1 identical over 9 bases. The CDR3 runs 15 residues. Germline CDR1 reads SGHRS; CDR2 reads YFSETQ. V was pared by 4 bases and J by 8 bases, with 9 bases of the junction left unmatched. This CDR3 reads CASSDGTGRSEKLFF. In DNA, the CDR3 is TGCGCCAGCAGCGACGGGACAGGGAGGTCGGAAAAACTGTTTTTT. Supplemented by reference TRBV5-1 and TRBJ1-4, the full variable domain reads KAGVTQTPRYLIKTRGQQVTLSCSPISGHRSVSWYQQTPGQGLQFLFEYFSETQRNKGNFPGRFSGRQFSNSRSEMNVSTLELGDSALYLCASSDGTGRSEKLFFGSGTQLSVL.

This clone was seen only once. It is likely a read error, because the conserved phenylalanine at the end of the CDR3 is missing. This sequence joins TRBV28 and TRBJ2-3; D assignment may be TRBD1 or TRBD2 (6 bases each). The V gene lost 11 bases and the J gene lost 4 bases, with 16 bases spanning the gap. CDR3 length: 13 amino acids. Germline loops: CDR1 MDHEN, CDR2 SYDVKM. The CDR3 region has the DNA TGTGCCTGCATGGACAGACTAGCAGATACGCAGTATCTT. It yields the protein CACMDRLADTQYL.

In regard to this clone: Possible read error: a much larger clone is one base away. V usage is TRBV5-4 and J usage is TRBJ2-1; D not resolved. Between the trimmed V and J ends, which lost 4 bases and 5 bases, there was a span of 4 bases. CDR1 and CDR2 from the germline V gene are SGHNT and YYREEE (reference sequence). The CDR3 runs to 11 residues. In nucleotides, the CDR3 is TGTGCCAGCAGCCTGAACAATGAGCAGTTCTTC. This codes for CASSLNNEQFF.

This clone occurred a few times. V is TRBV5-1 and J is TRBJ1-5; 9 positions match TRBD1. This CDR3 has 16 amino acids. V lost 1 base, J lost 6 bases, and 8 bases stayed unmatched. Germline V lookup: CDR1 SGHRS, CDR2 YFSETQ. CDR3 in amino acids: CASSLSGTGSGQPQHF. Written as DNA, the CDR3 is TGCGCCAGCAGCTTGAGCGGGACAGGGTCAGGTCAGCCCCAGCATTTT.

This clone was counted ten times or more. The CDR3 spells CASSTGQMNTEAFF. The CDR3 DNA follows: TGCGCCAGCAGCACGGGACAGATGAACACTGAAGCTTTCTTT. This chain links TRBV5-1 with TRBJ1-1; 7 bases map to TRBD1. The CDR3 has 14 residues. The germline gives CDR1 SGHRS, CDR2 YFSETQ. Trimming removed 4 bases from V and 0 bases from J; junction bases left unmatched: 3.

The chain is built from TRBV5-1 and TRBJ2-5, with TRBD2 as a possible D gene (6 bases). The V gene's germline CDR1 is SGHRS and CDR2 YFSETQ. Trimming pared 0 bases from V and 2 bases from J, leaving 8 bases between. The CDR3 has 14 amino acids. This chain's CDR3 is CASSLDGGQETQYF. The DNA for the CDR3 is TGCGCCAGCAGCTTGGATGGGGGGCAAGAGACCCAGTACTTC.

V is TRBV18 and J is TRBJ1-1; the D is unclear. CDR1 is KGHSH and CDR2 is LQKENI in the germline V gene. Trimming left V 2 bases short and J 3 bases short, with 7 bases between. The CDR3 totals 13 residues. CDR3 nucleotide sequence: TGTGCCAGCTCACCAAGGGTAGACACTGAAGCTTTCTTT. Translated, it gives CASSPRVDTEAFF.

This clone was detected ten times or more. Other nucleotide sequences in the sample specify the same CDR3. This chain links TRBV29-1 with TRBJ1-5; the D gene is possibly TRBD1 (6 bases). Germline CDR1 is SQVTM and CDR2 is ANQGSEA. V was trimmed by 4 bases and J by 4 bases, leaving 11 bases between them. The CDR3 has 13 amino acids. The CDR3 DNA is TGCAGCGTTGCCCAGGGGCCAAATCAGCCCCAGCATTTT. Translating gives CSVAQGPNQPQHF.

As regards this clone: Other nucleotide sequences in the sample specify the same CDR3. The chain has TRBV28 and TRBJ2-2; D uncertain. Germline CDR1 is MDHEN and CDR2 is SYDVKM. The length of the CDR3 is 15 residues. V lost 2 bases and J lost 1, with 8 bases in between. The CDR3 region is CASSLASVNTGELFF. The CDR3 coding sequence is TGTGCCAGCAGTTTAGCATCAGTGAACACCGGGGAGCTGTTTTTT.

The V and J genes are TRBV19 and TRBJ1-2, with D uncertain. The germline CDR1 and CDR2 sequences are LNHDA and SQIVND (reference sequence). Trimming pared 7 bases from V and 7 bases from J, leaving 16 bases between. The CDR3 is made up of 13 amino acids. The DNA of the CDR3 is TGTGCCAGTATGGAGGGAGGCGGAGGTGGCTACACCTTC. It translates to CASMEGGGGGYTF.

This chain uses TRBV7-3 with TRBJ2-1; 10 positions agree with TRBD2. The CDR3 length is 15 residues. Germline-derived CDR1 and CDR2 are SGHTA and FQGTGA. Trimming at V came to 4 bases and at J to 5 bases, leaving 5 bases not matched to a gene. CDR3 loop: CASSSPTSGHNEQFF. The CDR3 bases are TGTGCCAGCAGCTCTCCGACTAGCGGGCACAATGAGCAGTTCTTC.

J is TRBJ1-3 and V is TRBV15; D is ambiguous. CDR1 and CDR2 from the germline V gene are LNHNV and YYDKDF (reference sequence). This CDR3 spans 16 amino acids. V was trimmed by 0 bases and J by 0 bases, leaving 9 bases between them. The CDR3 spells CATSRDVGFSGNTIYF. CDR3 coding DNA: TGTGCCACCAGCAGAGATGTGGGCTTCTCTGGAAACACCATATATTTT.

There are many counts of this clone. The chain employs TRBV28 and TRBJ2-7, with D unclear. CDR3 length equals 15 residues. With 5 bases removed from V and 2 bases from J, the gap between germline ends came to 16 bases. Germline CDR1 MDHEN, CDR2 SYDVKM. The CDR3 spells CASSRMGQHPYEQYF. The CDR3 DNA reads TGTGCCAGCAGTCGGATGGGCCAGCATCCCTACGAGCAGTACTTC.

This clone was counted between two and nine times. The gene calls are TRBV6-4 and TRBJ1-4; D is undetermined. V gave up 2 bases and J gave up 7 bases, with 14 bases separating them. The CDR3 extends over 15 amino acids. Looked up from germline, CDR1 is MRHNA and CDR2 is SNTAGT. The CDR3 is CASSDSGQPGEKLFF. CDR3 nucleotides: TGTGCCAGCAGTGACAGTGGTCAGCCGGGTGAAAAACTGTTTTTT.

This clone was recorded only once. This chain connects TRBV7-8 to TRBJ1-4; D is perhaps TRBD1 (5 bases). The ends were cut back, 3 bases at V and 6 bases at J, with 11 bases in the middle. Germline CDR1 and CDR2: SGHVS and FQNEAQ. The CDR3 has 14 amino acids. The CDR3 DNA reads TGTGCCAGCAGCTTGGGGACCTGGGATGAAAAACTGTTTTTT. Translated, it gives CASSLGTWDEKLFF.

The chain joins TRBV7-2 to TRBJ1-4, with 8 bases that match TRBD1. The CDR3 length is 15 residues. Germline-derived CDR1 and CDR2 are SGHTA and FQGNSA. Trimming cost V 4 bases and J 7 bases; bases outside gene matches: 8. The CDR3 spells CASSYVTGVSEKLFF. DNA for the CDR3: TGTGCCAGCAGCTATGTGACAGGGGTTTCTGAAAAACTGTTTTTT.

The V call is TRBV7-3, the J call TRBJ2-3; D is undetermined. The CDR3 extends over 12 amino acids. V lost 2 bases to trimming and J lost 5 bases, with 5 bases between them. Germline V gene lookup returns CDR1 SGHTA and CDR2 FQGTGA. The CDR3 nucleotides are TGTGCCAGCAGCTTATTTGGAGATACGCAGTATTTT. Translated, it gives CASSLFGDTQYF.

The rearrangement links TRBV10-1 to TRBJ2-7, with D perhaps TRBD2 (5 bases). The length of the CDR3 is 11 residues. Germline lookup yields CDR1 WNHNN and CDR2 SYGVQD (reference sequence). This CDR3 reads CVSGESYEQYF. The CDR3 nucleotides read TGCGTCAGTGGGGAGAGCTACGAGCAGTACTTC.

The chain has TRBV5-1 and TRBJ2-7; 7 bases agree with TRBD1. In germline, CDR1 is SGHRS, CDR2 YFSETQ. The CDR3 runs 15 residues. Trimming cost V 0 bases and J 1 base; bases outside gene matches: 4. CDR3 DNA: TGCGCCAGCAGCTTGGGTGACAGGGCTTCCTACGAGCAGTACTTC. Translation: CASSLGDRASYEQYF.

V usage is TRBV5-1 and J usage is TRBJ2-1, with 9 bases lining up with TRBD2. Losses at the gene ends were 3 bases for V and 3 bases for J; bases not matched to a gene: 7. Germline V gene sequence: CDR1 SGHRS, CDR2 YFSETQ. The CDR3 has 16 residues. Written as DNA, the CDR3 is TGCGCCAGCAGCTACCTAGCGGGGCCTCTCTACAATGAGCAGTTCTTC. As protein: CASSYLAGPLYNEQFF.

This chain uses TRBV6-6 with TRBJ2-3; D call uncertain. The V and J ends lost 2 bases and 5 bases respectively, with 8 bases between them. Germline values: CDR1 MNHNY, CDR2 SVGAGI (reference sequence). The CDR3 has 13 residues. CDR3 residues: CASSYTHRDTQYF. CDR3 nucleotide sequence: TGTGCCAGCAGTTACACCCACCGAGATACGCAGTATTTT.